These 13 T cell receptor beta chains came from one sample sequenced in a study of blood T cell repertoires in COVID-19. Measured with immunoSEQ multiplex PCR; TCRdb has only the in-frame clones, and not every one. Of roughly 96,000 clones detected, roughly 80% appear once; the ten largest clones hold around 19%. What was sequenced was peripheral blood. The source of these receptors is a man aged 80 or over with acute or convalescent COVID-19.

V gene TRBV5-1 combines with J gene TRBJ2-4, with D maybe TRBD2 (5 bases). There are 16 residues in the CDR3. V was shortened by 5 bases and J by 0 bases, with 15 bases between the two germline ends. Germline-derived CDR1 and CDR2 are SGHRS and YFSETQ. The CDR3 DNA reads TGCGCCAGCAGTGAGGGCTTGTCACTAGCCAAAAACATTCAGTACTTC. Protein sequence: CASSEGLSLAKNIQYF.

The chain has TRBV19 and TRBJ2-1, with 8 bases that match TRBD2. The CDR3 sequence is 15 residues long. Germline values: CDR1 LNHDA, CDR2 SQIVND (reference sequence). After removal of 0 bases from V and 11 bases from J, the junction contained 9 bases not matched to a gene. In nucleotides, the CDR3 is TGTGCCAGTAGTATAGATCCAGCGGGGGCCATCAAGCAGTTCTTC. The encoded protein is CASSIDPAGAIKQFF. Full variable domain (remainder filled in from reference TRBV19 and TRBJ2-1): DGGITQSPKYLFRKEGQNVTLSCEQNLNHDAMYWYRQDPGQGLRLIYYSQIVNDFQKGDIAEGYSVSREKKESFPLTVTSAQKNPTAFYLCASSIDPAGAIKQFFGPGTRLTVL.

The chain recombines TRBV29-1 with TRBJ1-6; 7 bases are shared with TRBD1. The CDR3 extends over 13 amino acids. The V and J ends lost 7 bases and 9 bases, in that order; junction bases with no gene match: 9. The germline V gene has CDR1 SQVTM and CDR2 ANQGSEA. The CDR3: CSAIDRAGSPLHF. CDR3 nucleotide sequence: TGCAGCGCCATTGACAGGGCCGGTTCACCCCTCCACTTT. Variable domain in full (rest from reference TRBV29-1 and TRBJ1-6): SAVISQKPSRDICQRGTSLTIQCQVDSQVTMMFWYRQQPGQSLTLIATANQGSEATYESGFVIDKFPISRPNLTFSTLTVSNMSPEDSSIYLCSAIDRAGSPLHFGNGTRLTVT.

The V call is TRBV3-1 (or the pseudogene TRBV3-2), the J call TRBJ2-7; TRBD2 might be the D (6 bases). From germline, CDR1 is LGHDT and CDR2 YNNKEL (reference sequence). There are 15 residues in the CDR3. V lost 6 bases and J 0 bases, leaving 15 bases between the germline ends. The CDR3 reads CASSRSGSSSYEQYF. The CDR3 coding sequence is TGTGCCAGCAGTCGGAGCGGGTCTAGCTCCTACGAGCAGTACTTC.

In nucleotides, the CDR3 is TGTGCCAGCAGTCCTACAGGCAATCAGCCCCAGCATTTT. Translation gives CASSPTGNQPQHF. The gene calls are TRBV7-9 and TRBJ1-5, with D unclear. V was cut by 6 bases and J by 2 bases, with 8 bases left in between. CDR1 and CDR2 from the germline V gene are SEHNR and FQNEAQ (reference sequence). CDR3 length equals 13 residues.

The rearrangement joins TRBV27 to TRBJ1-1; perhaps TRBD1 as D (5 bases). The germline gives CDR1 MNHEY, CDR2 SMNVEV (reference sequence). The CDR3 contains 15 residues. Deletions cut 1 base from V and 4 bases from J, with 13 bases between. The CDR3 is CASSLFGGAGTEAFF. CDR3 DNA: TGTGCCAGCAGTTTATTTGGGGGAGCGGGCACTGAAGCTTTCTTT.

The chain's CDR3 is CASSRVTVQETQYF. In nucleotides, the CDR3 is TGTGCCAGCTCACGCGTGACAGTCCAAGAGACCCAGTACTTC. This chain uses TRBV18 with TRBJ2-5; D might be TRBD1 (5 bases). Germline V gives CDR1 KGHSH, CDR2 LQKENI. Trimming pared 4 bases from V and 1 base from J, leaving 10 bases between. This CDR3 has 14 amino acids.

The table lists this clone with a count of one. The chain carries TRBV5-1 and TRBJ2-1; 8 bases match TRBD2. Trimming removed 1 base from V and 0 bases from J; junction bases left unmatched: 12. Germline-derived CDR1 and CDR2 are SGHRS and YFSETQ. CDR3 length equals 19 residues. The CDR3 DNA sequence: TGCGCCAGCAGCTTGCAAACTGGCGGGGGGCCAGGCTCCTACAATGAGCAGTTCTTC. It is translated as CASSLQTGGGPGSYNEQFF.

This clone was counted only a few times. The CDR3 loop is CASSHHDGEKLFF. The CDR3 DNA follows: TGTGCCAGCAGTCATCACGACGGGGAAAAACTGTTTTTT. The chain links TRBV12-3 or TRBV12-4 to TRBJ1-4; D unresolved. CDR3 size: 13 residues. Trimming cost V 5 bases and J 8 bases, with 12 bases left between them.

CDR3 amino acids: CASRGTSGSTDTQYF. CDR3 DNA: TGCGCCAGCAGGGGGACTAGCGGCAGCACAGATACGCAGTATTTT. The chain is built from TRBV5-1 and TRBJ2-3; TRBD2 agrees at 11 bases. The CDR3 is 15 residues long. From germline, CDR1 is SGHRS and CDR2 YFSETQ. The V segment lost 5 bases and the J segment 0 bases; nucleotides outside the gene matches: 2.

The chain employs TRBV18 and TRBJ2-7, with 8 bases lining up with TRBD1. V shed 5 bases, J shed 2 bases, and the junction held 5 bases outside the gene matches. Per germline, CDR1 KGHSH and CDR2 LQKENI. CDR3 length: 14 amino acids. CDR3 nucleotides: TGTGCCAGCTCAACCGGGACAGGAGCCTACGAGCAGTACTTC. It yields the protein CASSTGTGAYEQYF.

The V call is TRBV28, the J call TRBJ1-1, with D perhaps matching TRBD1 (6 bases). V was shortened by 7 bases and J by 1 base, with 16 bases between the two germline ends. The CDR3 runs to 15 residues. Per the germline V gene, CDR1 is MDHEN and CDR2 is SYDVKM. The CDR3 DNA reads TGTGCCAGCACTCCTCCGACAGGTTGGAACACTGAAGCTTTCTTT. This gives the protein CASTPPTGWNTEAFF.

The CDR3 DNA reads TGCAGTGCCAGGACAGTTGAGACCCAGTACTTC. Translating gives CSARTVETQYF. V is TRBV20-1 and J is TRBJ2-5; D perhaps matches TRBD1 (6 bases). Germline CDR1 is DFQATT and CDR2 is SNEGSKA (reference sequence). The CDR3 sequence is 11 residues long. The V and J ends lost 6 bases and 5 bases respectively, with 10 bases between them.